This T cell receptor beta chain was captured by sequencing in a study of blood T cell repertoires in COVID-19 (dated by TCRdb to 2020 to 2022). Concerning the study at large: Samples from collaborators originated in the United States, Italy and Spain and spanned both the acute and convalescent phases of COVID-19. The dataset comprised deeply sampled blood TCRbeta repertoires from subjects exposed to, actively infected with, or recovered from COVID-19. Sample metadata almost always included a de-identified subject ID, COVID-19 status, age in years and sex. Where available, HLA class I and class II types were taken from metadata supplied by the sample provider and were not determined by assay-based typing. The repertoires were released in a freely available public database meant as a resource for research on the immune response to SARS-CoV-2. Samples came from the ongoing ImmuneRACE study (first 160 participants) plus 1,254 subjects from 6 global collaborators. The prospective study material was composed of cDNA or gDNA derived from T cells, B-cell-depleted T cells, or PBMCs. On the study overall, not on this receptor specifically: How much clinical and demographic metadata was included differed by source and by participant, and the metadata was provided uncurated.

In the prospective study, participants were about 18 to 90 years old, resided in about two dozen geographic areas of the United States, and were enrolled through a virtual design. In the prospective study, cohorts were assigned on the basis of participant-reported clinical history obtained from a screening survey and a study questionnaire. A participant counted as exposed if, within 2 weeks of entering the study, that participant had been in contact with someone who had a PCR-confirmed or clinician-diagnosed COVID-19 case. Each participant in the prospective study had whole blood, serum and a nasopharyngeal or oropharyngeal swab collected by mobile phlebotomists. Over a roughly 2-month period, participants in the prospective study had the option of providing additional blood draws and questionnaires. Before DNA extraction, prospective study blood samples were shipped either frozen or at room temperature.

From cysteine to phenylalanine, the CDR3 is 14 amino acids long. Left in the record is the CDR3 DNA by itself, 42 bases read in frame from the first base. CDR1 and CDR2, looked up from the germline V gene, are SGHTA and FQGNSA. Cut back by 5 bases and 3 bases, the V and J ends lie 13 bases apart. The immunoSEQ Assay, a bias-controlled multiplex PCR, was used to amplify TCRbeta CDR3 regions from genomic DNA. Processing in the source paper ran as follows. Within the assay, amplification of reference gene primers was used to estimate how many nucleated cells each sample contained. To quantify the absolute abundance of each unique TCRbeta CDR3 rearrangement, sequence reads were collapsed and filtered. Productive Simpson clonality was computed per sample as the square root of Simpson's diversity index over productive rearrangements. This is the immuneACCESS table as TCRdb keeps it, with only in-frame sequences that have V and J called. A part of the clones is gone; compared with another copy, unresolved V genes explain less than half, and the rest is unexplained. Clone size and V and J calls were adopted from that table, with D and trimming inferred from the DNA. The table for this sample lists about 220,000 clones; under 90% of them were counted only once. The ten top clones hold 3% to 4.5% of the sample.

On this clone: The clone's antigen remains unknown. No clone much larger than this one lies a single base away; base qualities are absent.

What was sequenced was PBMCs or T cells enriched from blood (not recorded which). The source of this sequence is a middle-aged woman who had been exposed to COVID-19. The V gene is TRBV7-2 and the J gene is TRBJ1-1, with the D gene not clear enough to name. The nucleotide sequence is given as TGTGCCAGCAGCATCCGGGTGAGGGACACTGAAGCTTTCTTT. It encodes CASSIRVRDTEAFF.